One TCR beta chain is described in this entry. Its target is unknown. This entry comes from a study of response to subunit inactivated influenza vaccine. Study conclusions and caveats: It was suggested by the authors that few new T cells are recruited by each seasonal influenza vaccination.

V shed 1 base and J shed 1 base, with 8 bases lying between them. Germline V gene lookup returns CDR1 SGHVS and CDR2 FNYEAQ. The CDR3 is made up of 15 amino acids. TCRdb reprocessed the RT-PCR reads with MiXCR, giving one entry per CDR3 protein. The profile shows 650,000 to 850,000 distinct CDR3 sequences, 14% of them singletons. The source is a man aged 45-60 years who received an inactivated influenza vaccine. This sequence joins TRBV7-6 and TRBJ1-5, with D hard to call. The sample here was PBMCs from blood, taken 14 to 15 days before vaccination. CDR3: CASSLVLRSNQPQHF. The CDR3, as DNA: TGTGCCAGCAGCTTAGTTCTACGCAGCAATCAGCCCCAGCATTTT.